This T cell receptor (beta chain) was sequenced in a study of blood T cell repertoires in COVID-19. Looking at the study overall: COVID-19 samples collected from the United States, Italy and Spain covered acute and convalescent phases. The analysed material was cDNA or gDNA that came from T cells, B-cell-depleted T cells, or PBMCs.

The authors' processing: Amplification of reference gene primers was used by the study to estimate nucleated cell counts. Some clones are missing from TCRdb's copy, which holds only in-frame ones; the method was immunoSEQ multiplex PCR. V, J and clone size were drawn from that table, and D and trimming were deduced from the DNA. Found here are a few hundred thousand clones, 75% to 85% of them singletons; the top ten hold 4.5% to 6%. The V and J ends lost 1 base and 0 bases respectively, with 10 bases between them. The CDR3 is 15 amino acids. CDR1 and CDR2 from the germline V gene are MGHRA and YSYEKL.

The sequencing input was peripheral blood. The chain couples TRBV4-1 to TRBJ2-7; tentatively, D is TRBD2 (5 bases). The source of this sequence is a man over 45 with active or convalescent COVID-19. Here the CDR3 reads CASSQVGIFSYEQYF. CDR3 in DNA: TGCGCCAGCAGCCAAGTCGGGATCTTCTCCTACGAGCAGTACTTC.